This T cell receptor beta chain came from a study of shared clonotypes between healthy human individuals. Germline CDR1 and CDR2: KGHSH and LQKENI. V was shortened by 7 bases and J by 5 bases, with 11 bases between the two germline ends. This CDR3 comprises 13 residues. Unsorted material relied on 90 million to 100 million PBMCs as the source of genomic DNA. Of note for this clone: As yet, its antigen is unknown.

Unsorted PBMC samples were amplified in replicate PCRs containing 250 to 350 ng DNA, tens of thousands of T cell genomes. Data came from immunoSEQ multiplex PCR; TCRdb stores just in-frame clones and leaves some out. The sample consists of 520,000 or so clones, more than 65% of them appearing once. The study, taken as a whole, reports: Apart from blood, nothing was sampled; tissue repertoires likely differ.

This clonotype was obtained from a woman aged 40 to 55 in good health. Some clones in this sample may be carry-over from other donors' samples. The sequenced sample was PBMCs. The chain is built from TRBV18 and TRBJ1-4; a weak D match, TRBD1 (6 bases). The chain's CDR3 is CASCRGTNEKLFF. CDR3 in DNA: TGTGCCAGCTGCAGGGGCACAAATGAAAAACTGTTTTTT. The variable domain in full, with the rest retrieved from reference TRBV18 and TRBJ1-4, is NAGVMQNPRHLVRRRGQEARLRCSPMKGHSHVYWYRQLPEEGLKFMVYLQKENIIDESGMPKERFSAEFPKEGPSILRIQQVVRGDSAAYFCASCRGTNEKLFFGSGTQLSVL.